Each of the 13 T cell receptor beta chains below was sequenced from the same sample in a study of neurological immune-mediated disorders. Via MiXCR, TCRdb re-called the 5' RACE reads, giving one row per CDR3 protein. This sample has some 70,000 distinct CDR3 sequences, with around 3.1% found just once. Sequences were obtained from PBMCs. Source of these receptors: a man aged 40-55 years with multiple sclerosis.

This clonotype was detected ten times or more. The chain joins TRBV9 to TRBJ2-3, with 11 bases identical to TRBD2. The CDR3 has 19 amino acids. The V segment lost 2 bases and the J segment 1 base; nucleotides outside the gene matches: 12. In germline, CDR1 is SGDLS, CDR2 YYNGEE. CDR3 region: CASSVGLAGSRGGTDTQYF. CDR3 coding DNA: TGTGCCAGCAGCGTCGGACTAGCGGGTAGCCGAGGGGGCACAGATACGCAGTATTTT.

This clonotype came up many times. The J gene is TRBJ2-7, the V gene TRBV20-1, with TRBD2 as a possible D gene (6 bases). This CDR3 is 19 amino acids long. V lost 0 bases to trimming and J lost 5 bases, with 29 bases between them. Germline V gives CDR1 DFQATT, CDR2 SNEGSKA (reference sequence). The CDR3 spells CSARDRGARSLRGGHEQYF. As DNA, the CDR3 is TGCAGTGCTAGAGATCGAGGGGCGCGATCCCTACGAGGAGGGCACGAGCAGTACTTC.

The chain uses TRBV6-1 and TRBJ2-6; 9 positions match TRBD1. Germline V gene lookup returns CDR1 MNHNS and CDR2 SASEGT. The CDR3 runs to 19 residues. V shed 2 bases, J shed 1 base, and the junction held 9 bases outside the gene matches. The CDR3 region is CASSEMVGTGWSGANVLTF. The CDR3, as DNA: TGTGCCAGCAGTGAAATGGTGGGGACAGGGTGGTCTGGGGCCAACGTCCTGACTTTC.

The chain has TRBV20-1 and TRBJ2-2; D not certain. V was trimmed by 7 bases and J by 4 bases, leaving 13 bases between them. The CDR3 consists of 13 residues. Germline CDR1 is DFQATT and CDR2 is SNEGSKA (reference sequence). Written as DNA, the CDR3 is TGCAGTGATCTGCGAAACCTCACCGGGGAGCTGTTTTTT. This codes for CSDLRNLTGELFF.

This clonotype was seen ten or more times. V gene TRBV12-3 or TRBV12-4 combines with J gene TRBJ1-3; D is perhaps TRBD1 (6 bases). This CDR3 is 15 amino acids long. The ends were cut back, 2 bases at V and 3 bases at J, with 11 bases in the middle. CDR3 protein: CASSLLGAGGNTIYF. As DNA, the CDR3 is TGTGCCAGCAGTTTACTGGGGGCTGGTGGAAACACCATATATTTT.

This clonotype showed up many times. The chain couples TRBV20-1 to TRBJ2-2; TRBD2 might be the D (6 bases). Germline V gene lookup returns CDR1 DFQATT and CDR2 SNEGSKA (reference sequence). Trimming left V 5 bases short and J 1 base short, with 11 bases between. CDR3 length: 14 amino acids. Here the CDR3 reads CSAAGRENTGELFF. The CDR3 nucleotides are TGCAGTGCTGCGGGACGGGAGAACACCGGGGAGCTGTTTTTT.

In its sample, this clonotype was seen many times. CDR3 region: CASSITGTPTGELFF. CDR3 nucleotides: TGCGCCAGCAGCATCACCGGGACCCCCACCGGGGAGCTGTTTTTT. This chain joins TRBV5-1 and TRBJ2-2; D possibly uses TRBD1 or TRBD2 (5 bases each). Trimming took 4 bases from V and 4 from J, leaving 14 bases between them. This CDR3 is built from 15 residues. Germline V lookup: CDR1 SGHRS, CDR2 YFSETQ.

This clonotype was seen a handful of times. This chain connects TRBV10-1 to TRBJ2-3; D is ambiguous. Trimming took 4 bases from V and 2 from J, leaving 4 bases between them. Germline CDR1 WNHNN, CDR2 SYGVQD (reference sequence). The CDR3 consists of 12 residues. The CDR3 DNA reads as TGCGCCAGCAGTGCGGTCACAGATACGCAGTATTTT. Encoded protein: CASSAVTDTQYF.

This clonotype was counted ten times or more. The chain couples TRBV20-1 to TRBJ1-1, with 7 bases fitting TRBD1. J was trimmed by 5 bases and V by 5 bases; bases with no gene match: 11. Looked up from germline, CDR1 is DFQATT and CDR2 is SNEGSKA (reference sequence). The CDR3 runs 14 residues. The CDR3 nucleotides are TGCAGTGCTGGGGGACCAGGGGGTTGGACTGAAGCTTTCTTT. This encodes CSAGGPGGWTEAFF.

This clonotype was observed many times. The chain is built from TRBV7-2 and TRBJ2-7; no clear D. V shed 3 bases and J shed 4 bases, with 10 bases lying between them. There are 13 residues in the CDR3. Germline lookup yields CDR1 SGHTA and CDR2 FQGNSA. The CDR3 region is CASSFIGRYEQYF. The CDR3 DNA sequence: TGTGCCAGCAGCTTTATCGGGCGATACGAGCAGTACTTC.

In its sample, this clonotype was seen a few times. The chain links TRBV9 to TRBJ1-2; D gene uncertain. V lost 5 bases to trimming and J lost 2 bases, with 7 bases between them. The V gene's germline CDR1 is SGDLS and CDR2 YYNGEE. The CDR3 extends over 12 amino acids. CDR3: CASSDINYGYTF. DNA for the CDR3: TGTGCCAGCAGTGACATCAACTATGGCTACACCTTC. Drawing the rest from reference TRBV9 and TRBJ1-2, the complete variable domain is DSGVTQTPKHLITATGQRVTLRCSPRSGDLSVYWYQQSLDQGLQFLIQYYNGEERAKGNILERFSAQQFPDLHSELNLSSLELGDSALYFCASSDINYGYTFGSGTRLTVV.

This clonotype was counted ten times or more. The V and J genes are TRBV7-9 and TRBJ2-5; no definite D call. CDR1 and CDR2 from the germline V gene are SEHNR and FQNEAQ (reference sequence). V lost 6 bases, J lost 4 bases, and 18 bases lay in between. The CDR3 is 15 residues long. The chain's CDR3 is CASSSPLRTRETQYF. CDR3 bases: TGTGCCAGCAGTTCCCCCCTTAGGACCCGAGAGACCCAGTACTTC.

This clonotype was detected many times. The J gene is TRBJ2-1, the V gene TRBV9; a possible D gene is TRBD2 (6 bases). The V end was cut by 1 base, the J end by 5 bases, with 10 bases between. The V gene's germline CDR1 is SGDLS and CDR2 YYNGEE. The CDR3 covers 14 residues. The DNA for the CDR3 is TGTGCCAGCAGCGTAAGTAGCGGAAACAATGAGCAGTTCTTC. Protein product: CASSVSSGNNEQFF.